This TCR beta chain was found in a study of blood T cell repertoires in COVID-19. Study summary: The analysed material was cDNA or gDNA that came from T cells, B-cell-depleted T cells, or PBMCs.

The CDR3 contains 14 residues. With 5 bases removed from V and 0 bases from J, the gap between germline ends came to 8 bases. Per germline, CDR1 LNHDA and CDR2 SQIVND (reference sequence). Profiled with immunoSEQ multiplex PCR; TCRdb holds only in-frame clones, not every one. The data contain 180,000 or so clones, approximately 87% of them singletons. Sequenced sample: peripheral blood. This sequence was found in a woman in her sixties or seventies with COVID-19, enrolled during active disease. The chain links TRBV19 to TRBJ1-3; D is ambiguous. The CDR3 region is CASSPGVSGNTIYF. The CDR3 region has the DNA TGTGCCAGTAGTCCGGGTGTCTCTGGAAACACCATATATTTT.